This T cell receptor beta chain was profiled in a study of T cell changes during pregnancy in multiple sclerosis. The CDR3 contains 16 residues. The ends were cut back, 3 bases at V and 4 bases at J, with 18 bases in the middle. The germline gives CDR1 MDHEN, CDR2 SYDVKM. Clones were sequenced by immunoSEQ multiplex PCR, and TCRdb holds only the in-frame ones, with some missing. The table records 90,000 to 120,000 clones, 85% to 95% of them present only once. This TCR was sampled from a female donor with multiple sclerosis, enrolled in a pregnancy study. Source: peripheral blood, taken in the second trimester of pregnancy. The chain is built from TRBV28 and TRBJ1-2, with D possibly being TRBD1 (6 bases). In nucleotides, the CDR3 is TGTGCCAGCAGTTTTAATGTGAAGGACAGACTCTATGGCTACACCTTC. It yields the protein CASSFNVKDRLYGYTF.